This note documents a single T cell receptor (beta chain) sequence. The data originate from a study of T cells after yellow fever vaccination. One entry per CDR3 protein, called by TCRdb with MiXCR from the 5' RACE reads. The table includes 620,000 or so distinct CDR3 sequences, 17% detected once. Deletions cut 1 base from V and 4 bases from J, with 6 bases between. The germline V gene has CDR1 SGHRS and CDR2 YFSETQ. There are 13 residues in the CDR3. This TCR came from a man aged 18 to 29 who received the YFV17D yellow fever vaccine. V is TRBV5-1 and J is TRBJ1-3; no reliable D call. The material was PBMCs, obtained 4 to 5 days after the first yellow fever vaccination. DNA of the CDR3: TGCGCCAGCAGCTTGCCTCAGGGAAACACCATATATTTT. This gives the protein CASSLPQGNTIYF.